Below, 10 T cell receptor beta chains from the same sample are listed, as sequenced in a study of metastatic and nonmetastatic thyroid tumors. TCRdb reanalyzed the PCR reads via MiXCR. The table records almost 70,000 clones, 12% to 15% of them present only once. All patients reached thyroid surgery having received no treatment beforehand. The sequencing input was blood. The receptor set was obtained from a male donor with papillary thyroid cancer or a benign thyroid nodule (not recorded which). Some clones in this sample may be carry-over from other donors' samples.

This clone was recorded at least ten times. CDR3 protein: CASSSQGTGEKLFF. CDR3 sequence (DNA): TGTGCCAGCAGTTCGCAGGGGACGGGTGAAAAACTGTTTTTT. The rearrangement links TRBV6-1 to TRBJ1-4, with D perhaps matching TRBD1 (6 bases). This CDR3 comprises 14 residues. V shed 5 bases and J shed 7 bases, with 14 bases lying between them. In germline, CDR1 is MNHNS, CDR2 SASEGT.

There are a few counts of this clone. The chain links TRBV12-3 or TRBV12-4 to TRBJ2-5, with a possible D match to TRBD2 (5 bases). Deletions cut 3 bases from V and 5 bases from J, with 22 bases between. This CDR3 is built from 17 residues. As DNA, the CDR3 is TGTGCCAGCAGTTTGTTGCCTAGCCCAGGAGCGGTTGAGACCCAGTACTTC. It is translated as CASSLLPSPGAVETQYF.

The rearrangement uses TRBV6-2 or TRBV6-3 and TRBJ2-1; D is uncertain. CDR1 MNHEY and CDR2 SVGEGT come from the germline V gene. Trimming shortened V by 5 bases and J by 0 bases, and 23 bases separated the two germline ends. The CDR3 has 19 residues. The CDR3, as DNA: TGTGCCAGCAGTCCCCTCCACGCCAGACACCCGAGCTCCTACAATGAGCAGTTCTTC. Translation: CASSPLHARHPSSYNEQFF.

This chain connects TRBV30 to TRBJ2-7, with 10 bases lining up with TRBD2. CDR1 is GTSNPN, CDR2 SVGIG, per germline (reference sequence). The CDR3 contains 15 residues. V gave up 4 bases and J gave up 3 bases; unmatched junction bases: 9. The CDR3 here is CAWKGASGSYYEQYF. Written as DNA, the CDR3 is TGTGCCTGGAAAGGGGCTAGCGGGAGCTACTACGAGCAGTACTTC.

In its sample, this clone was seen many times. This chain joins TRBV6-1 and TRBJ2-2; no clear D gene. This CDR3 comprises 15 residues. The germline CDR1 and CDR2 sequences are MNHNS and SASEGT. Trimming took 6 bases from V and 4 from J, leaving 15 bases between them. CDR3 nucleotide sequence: TGTGCCAGCAGCCCAGTGTTTCGACGCACCGGGGAGCTGTTTTTT. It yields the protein CASSPVFRRTGELFF.

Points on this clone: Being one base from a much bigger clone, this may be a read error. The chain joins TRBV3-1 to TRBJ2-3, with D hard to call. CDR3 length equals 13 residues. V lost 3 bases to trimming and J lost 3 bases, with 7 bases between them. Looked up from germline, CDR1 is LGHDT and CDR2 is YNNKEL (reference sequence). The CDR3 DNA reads TGTGCCAGCAGCCACGGCAGAACAGATACGCAGTATTTT. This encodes CASSHGRTDTQYF.

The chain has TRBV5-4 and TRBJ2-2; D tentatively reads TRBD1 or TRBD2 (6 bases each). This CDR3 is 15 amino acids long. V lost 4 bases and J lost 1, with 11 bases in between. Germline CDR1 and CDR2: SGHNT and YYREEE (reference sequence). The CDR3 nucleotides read TGTGCCAGCAGCCCAGGAGGGGGGAACACCGGGGAGCTGTTTTTT. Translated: CASSPGGGNTGELFF. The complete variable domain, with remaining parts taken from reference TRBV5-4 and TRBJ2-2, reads ETGVTQSPTHLIKTRGQQVTLRCSSQSGHNTVSWYQQALGQGPQFIFQYYREEENGRGNFPPRFSGLQFPNYSSELNVNALELDDSALYLCASSPGGGNTGELFFGEGSRLTVL.

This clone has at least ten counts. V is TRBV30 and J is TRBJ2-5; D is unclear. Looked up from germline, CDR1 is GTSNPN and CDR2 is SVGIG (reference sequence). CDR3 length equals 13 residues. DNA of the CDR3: TGTGCATCGGATCGGGCTCACGGGGAGACCCAGTACTTC. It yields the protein CASDRAHGETQYF.

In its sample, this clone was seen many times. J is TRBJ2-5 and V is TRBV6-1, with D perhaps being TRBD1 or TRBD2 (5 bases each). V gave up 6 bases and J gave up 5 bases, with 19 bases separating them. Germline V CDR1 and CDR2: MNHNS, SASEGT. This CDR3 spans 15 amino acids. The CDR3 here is CASRPPREYWETQYF. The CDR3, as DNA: TGTGCCAGCAGGCCCCCCAGGGAGTACTGGGAGACCCAGTACTTC.

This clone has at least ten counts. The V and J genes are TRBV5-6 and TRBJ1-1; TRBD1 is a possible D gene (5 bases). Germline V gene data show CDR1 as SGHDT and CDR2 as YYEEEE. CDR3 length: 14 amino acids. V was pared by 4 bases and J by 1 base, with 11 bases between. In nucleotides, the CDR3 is TGTGCCAGCAGCCTTCATGGGGGGAACACTGAAGCTTTCTTT. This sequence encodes CASSLHGGNTEAFF.